Below, 5 T cell receptor beta chains from the same sample are listed, as sequenced in a study of blood T cells in healthy people across ages. Through a sample-barcoded 5' primer and a J-beta primer mix, a second PCR was run for roughly 6 to 11 cycles. Via MiXCR, TCRdb re-called the 5' RACE reads, giving one row per CDR3 protein. The repertoire includes about a million distinct CDR3 sequences, 45% to 60% of them detected once, and about 21% sits in the top ten. Source material: blood. The receptors originated from a woman between 55 and 75 years old in good health.

The chain recombines TRBV7-7 with TRBJ2-1, with a possible D match to TRBD2 (5 bases). The CDR3 runs to 14 residues. Germline V gene data show CDR1 as SSHAT and CDR2 as FNYEAQ (reference sequence). The V end lost 2 bases, the J end lost 10 bases, and 15 bases lay between the germline ends. The CDR3 loop reads CASSLSAAVGEQFF. The CDR3 nucleotides are TGTGCCAGCAGCTTATCGGCAGCGGTCGGAGAGCAGTTCTTC.

The chain links TRBV20-1 to TRBJ2-7, with D possibly being TRBD2 (5 bases). Trimming cost V 1 base and J 6 bases, with 19 bases left between them. This CDR3 is built from 15 residues. The germline gives CDR1 DFQATT, CDR2 SNEGSKA (reference sequence). The CDR3 nucleotides are TGCAGTGCTAGAGGAAGCGACACCGGGGATGGCGAGCAGTACTTC. Translation: CSARGSDTGDGEQYF.

At least ten counts were recorded for this clonotype. The rearrangement uses TRBV7-6 and TRBJ2-7, with D unclear. V lost 1 base and J 7 bases, leaving 14 bases between the germline ends. Germline V lookup: CDR1 SGHVS, CDR2 FNYEAQ. The length of the CDR3 is 14 residues. The CDR3 here is CASSLGVATREQYF. The CDR3 region has the DNA TGTGCCAGCAGCTTAGGTGTGGCAACGAGGGAGCAGTACTTC.

The table lists this clonotype with a count of one. The chain employs TRBV4-1 and TRBJ2-1, with D possibly being TRBD2 (5 bases). The CDR3 spans 15 residues. V shed 3 bases and J shed 5 bases, with 14 bases lying between them. Germline assignment: CDR1 MGHRA and CDR2 YSYEKL. The CDR3 here is CASSHHLEGHNEQFF. DNA of the CDR3: TGCGCCAGCAGCCACCACCTCGAGGGCCACAATGAGCAGTTCTTC.

This clonotype was counted a few times. The rearrangement links TRBV7-9 to TRBJ2-5; D perhaps matches TRBD2 (6 bases). The CDR3 loop spans 13 amino acids. V gave up 10 bases and J gave up 1 base, with 13 bases separating them. Germline CDR1 is SEHNR and CDR2 is FQNEAQ (reference sequence). The CDR3 is CAIPGTSQETQYF. CDR3 coding DNA: TGTGCCATCCCCGGGACTTCCCAAGAGACCCAGTACTTC.